This TCR beta chain was obtained from a study of regulatory T cells in long-lasting Graves disease. The study, taken as a whole, reports: Persistent Graves' cases showed lower TCR diversity than newly diagnosed cases. Persistent disease preferred TRBV28, TRBJ1-2 and TRBJ2-5; new disease, TRBV20-1 and TRBJ2-1.

Germline loops: CDR1 SGDLS, CDR2 YYNGEE. V shed 8 bases and J shed 4 bases, with 25 bases lying between them. The CDR3 totals 16 residues. Sample time point: newly diagnosed GD, antithyroid drugs for less than 3 months. RNA isolated from PBMCs was used to make the TCR library. Xi'an, China, was home to the endocrinology department that provided patients. Investigators prepared the TCR beta libraries by applying iRepertoire HTBI primers and Arm-PCR of CDR3 regions. MiXCR was run by TCRdb on the multiplex PCR reads, yielding one entry per CDR3 protein. The sample shows approximately 310,000 distinct CDR3 sequences, about 18% of them seen only once. Worth noting for this clonotype: What it binds is unknown.

The sequence derives from a female donor with Graves disease. The sample in question was peripheral blood mononuclear cells (PBMCs), obtained at new diagnosis, from a patient treated with antithyroid drugs. J is TRBJ2-7 and V is TRBV9; D remains ambiguous. The CDR3 DNA follows: TGTGCCAGTATTTTCCTTTGGCCGCAATGTATGTACGAGCAGTACTTC. This translates into CASIFLWPQCMYEQYF.